These 8 T cell receptor beta chains share one sample of origin, sequenced in a study of neurological immune-mediated disorders. TCRdb itself ran the 5' RACE reads through MiXCR, one entry per CDR3 protein. The sample has about 52,000 distinct CDR3 sequences, around 4% seen once. Specimen: PBMCs. Receptor source: a man in his fifties or sixties with multiple sclerosis.

This clonotype has at least ten counts. This sequence joins TRBV12-3 or TRBV12-4 and TRBJ2-2, with unresolved D. V lost 3 bases to trimming and J lost 8 bases, with 4 bases between them. CDR3 length: 11 amino acids. The CDR3 region is CASSFAGELFF. The CDR3 nucleotides read TGTGCCAGCAGTTTTGCTGGGGAGCTGTTTTTT.

This clonotype was recorded at least ten times. The gene calls are TRBV5-1 and TRBJ1-6; D is perhaps TRBD1 (5 bases). The V gene's germline CDR1 is SGHRS and CDR2 YFSETQ. The V end was cut by 0 bases, the J end by 7 bases, with 11 bases between. The CDR3 is 15 residues long. The CDR3 protein is CASSLGQMGNSPLHF. As DNA, the CDR3 is TGCGCCAGCAGCTTGGGACAGATGGGCAATTCACCCCTCCACTTT.

This clonotype was picked up many times. CDR3 nucleotide sequence: TGCAGTGCTAGTAGAGCGAACACCGGGGAGCTGTTTTTT. It encodes CSASRANTGELFF. V usage is TRBV20-1 and J usage is TRBJ2-2; D is unresolved. This CDR3 has 13 amino acids. V lost 3 bases, J lost 0 bases, and 5 bases lay in between. Germline V gives CDR1 DFQATT, CDR2 SNEGSKA (reference sequence).

This clonotype was detected ten times or more. The J gene is TRBJ1-5, the V gene TRBV9; D is possibly TRBD1 (5 bases). Germline-derived CDR1 and CDR2 are SGDLS and YYNGEE. V was clipped by 2 bases and J by 6 bases, with 12 bases between them. The CDR3 length is 14 residues. The DNA for the CDR3 is TGTGCCAGCAGCGTTGGGGGAATGGGTCAGCCCCAGCATTTT. This codes for CASSVGGMGQPQHF.

This clonotype showed up many times. V is TRBV20-1 and J is TRBJ2-7; D unresolved. Trimming stripped 1 base from V and 2 bases from J, with 9 bases between. Per the germline V gene, CDR1 is DFQATT and CDR2 is SNEGSKA (reference sequence). This CDR3 has 13 amino acids. CDR3 DNA sequence: TGCAGTGCTAGAGTCCCTAGTACCTACGAGCAGTACTTC. This codes for CSARVPSTYEQYF.

This clonotype was seen repeatedly, ten times or more. The chain links TRBV20-1 to TRBJ2-4; D is uncertain. This CDR3 has 14 residues. V shed 3 bases and J shed 8 bases, with 17 bases lying between them. CDR1 is DFQATT and CDR2 is SNEGSKA in the germline V gene (reference sequence). In DNA form, the CDR3 reads TGCAGTGCTAGGATGCCGTTGTCTATCCACATTCAGTACTTC. It yields the protein CSARMPLSIHIQYF.

This clonotype was seen many times. The chain links TRBV2 to TRBJ1-5; TRBD1 is a possible D gene (6 bases). This CDR3 spans 15 amino acids. Trimming shortened V by 5 bases and J by 0 bases, and 11 bases separated the two germline ends. The germline gives CDR1 SNHLY, CDR2 FYNNEI. The CDR3 DNA is TGTGCCAGCAGTACCGGGACACCTAGCAATCAGCCCCAGCATTTT. Protein sequence: CASSTGTPSNQPQHF.

At least ten counts were recorded for this clonotype. The chain joins TRBV10-3 to TRBJ1-1; D gene uncertain. Germline-derived CDR1 and CDR2 are ENHRY and SYGVKD. Trimming removed 7 bases from V and 6 bases from J, with 15 bases in between. This CDR3 has 13 residues. This CDR3 is CAITKDGRAEAFF. CDR3 in DNA: TGTGCCATCACCAAGGACGGAAGGGCTGAAGCTTTCTTT.